In this sample, the clone carrying this T cell receptor beta chain turned up a few times. The antigen is not known. This sample was taken from a study of beta chain features in type 1 diabetes. The CDR3 length is 14 residues. Germline V CDR1 and CDR2: SGHTA, FQGNSA. Trimming took 5 bases from V and 2 from J, leaving 13 bases between them. Sequenced material consisted of expressed TCRB transcripts (all of the isolated RNA was reverse transcribed). Naive, central memory and regulatory T cell samples averaged approximately 3.5 million immunoSEQ reads each. Repertoires were generated with immunoSEQ multiplex PCR, while TCRdb's copy carries only in-frame clones and drops some. The sample lists about 400,000 clones, 10% to 15% occurring once. General study results and limits: Equally in patients and controls, shorter templates might have been favored by PCR. A potential influence of HLA type upon TCRB rearrangement remained unresolved herein. Type 1 diabetes patients had TCRB CDR3s that were shorter (moderately but significantly so) in all four CD4+ subsets.

CD45RO/CCR7/CD25/CD127/CD95/CD27 sorting isolated CD4+ naive, central memory, regulatory and stem cell-like memory cells. The chain employs TRBV7-2 and TRBJ2-7, with D possibly matching TRBD2 (6 bases). Sequencing was carried out using naive CD4+ T cells from blood. This clonotype was obtained from a woman aged 18-29 years with type 1 diabetes. CDR3 sequence reads: CASSRGGIPYEQYF. In DNA form, the CDR3 reads TGTGCCAGCAGCCGGGGCGGGATCCCCTACGAGCAGTACTTC.